This T cell receptor beta chain was identified during a study of neurological immune-mediated disorders (dated by TCRdb to between 2017 and 2020). The study in broad terms: Peripheral blood TCR-beta repertoires from patients with HTLV-I-associated myelopathy (HAM/TSP), patients with multiple sclerosis, and healthy controls were compared in the study using UMI-based sequencing. The cohort included around 70 subjects: some 15 with HAM/TSP, about 35 with multiple sclerosis, and 20 or so healthy controls. Longitudinal samples, technical triplicates and paired sorted CD4+ and CD8+ T-cell subsets, alongside PBMC samples, were included among the roughly 98 TCR-beta libraries.

The table lists this clonotype with many counts. Its antigen remains unidentified. The record has no base qualities; no much larger clone is one base away. For the sorted-subset TCR libraries, the starting material was about 920,000 sorted CD4+ or CD8+ T cells. Peripheral blood was subjected to Ficoll-Hypaque density gradient centrifugation to isolate PBMCs, which were then cryopreserved in liquid nitrogen. The study also sequenced paired sorted CD4+ and CD8+ subsets from healthy controls, HAM/TSP patients and MS patients. Beyond this particular receptor, the publication reports: TCR clonal expansion was highest in HAM/TSP patients and lowest in MS patients, with MS patients falling below even healthy controls. No identical CDR3 amino acid sequences were found to be shared among expanded clones across subjects, suggesting that TCR-beta repertoires were private in all groups.

To synthesize cDNA, template-switch 5'RACE was performed with a primer carrying a 10-nucleotide random unique molecular identifier so that each TCR transcript was tagged. Over 170 million TCR-beta sequences, covering 15-18 subjects, were produced in each sequencing run. Total RNA was extracted with the RNeasy kit. The KAPA Real-time Library Amplification kit was used to amplify TCR-beta VDJ regions with primers targeting the TCR constant region and the 5'RACE anchor. Sample indexes and Illumina adaptors were added in a first PCR, after which library yield was increased in a second PCR. The roughly 650 bp TCR product was size-selected on a 2% E-gel SizeSelection system after Ampure bead purification. Library quality was checked on a Bioanalyzer, concentration was measured with Qubit, and libraries were quantified with the Kapa Library Quantification kit before pooling. An Illumina HiSeq 2500 sequenced the libraries paired-end 2 x 150 bp. To increase sequence diversity, roughly 23-30% phiX was spiked into each library pool. Per the authors' processing: The quality-filtered reads were processed with the UMI-based MiGEC pipeline, whose error correction step removed more than 75% of the raw TCR sequences. VDJ genes were aligned to IMGT germline references, and each clonotype was defined by a unique CDR3 amino acid sequence together with V-J genes. Clonal expansion, Shannon diversity and CDR3 relatedness were evaluated with VDJtools (CalcPairwiseDistances, ClusterSamples), while phylogenetic trees were built in CLCbio workbench. A clone was classed as expanded if it had 8 or more unique UMIs, a cutoff based on coefficient-of-variation modelling across technical triplicates. The public reads were run again by TCRdb, first through fastp at Q25 and then through MiXCR, and only productive beta chains were kept. Merged by CDR3 protein, the rows form single entries marked with the most common genes and DNA. These V and J calls are TCRdb output, not the study's own analysis. The sample table holds about 41,000 distinct CDR3 sequences, of which roughly 15% were seen once. The ten largest clones add up to 3.5% to 4.5% of the sample.

Looking up the germline V gene (reference sequence) yields CDR1 DFQATT and CDR2 SNEGSKA. The CDR3 runs 12 residues from the cysteine to the phenylalanine. The only DNA kept is the CDR3, 36 bases in frame from the first base. Trimming removed 5 bases from V and 3 bases from J; the gene matches leave 0 bases unexplained. Sequencing input: CD4+ T cells from blood. The chain is encoded by TRBV20-1 joined to TRBJ1-3, with 8 bases matching TRBD1. The source is a woman aged 55-69 years with HTLV-1-associated myelopathy (HAM/TSP). This receptor has the CDR3 CSADRGGNTIYF. The DNA reads as follows: TGCAGTGCTGACAGGGGTGGAAACACCATATATTTT.